The T cell receptor beta chain under discussion was sequenced for a study of T cells in Graves' hyperthyroidism and ophthalmopathy. Study-level points and caveats: Clonotypes that were expanded in thyroid above 0.001 mostly appeared in blood too.

This clonotype showed up many times. Its antigen is currently unknown. Graves' hyperthyroidism without ophthalmopathy progression within 18 months was termed stable. TCR beta CDR3 regions were amplified from RNA. The TCR CDR3 first-round RT-PCR relied on the HTBI primer set. TCRdb processed the multiplex PCR reads anew with MiXCR; each CDR3 protein has one entry. Of 500,000 to 600,000 distinct CDR3 sequences in the sample, under 60% were seen once. The V end lost 5 bases, the J end lost 3 bases, and 17 bases lay between the germline ends. Germline CDR1 and CDR2: MNHEY and SMNVEV (reference sequence). The CDR3 covers 15 residues.

Specimen: peripheral blood or thyroid tissue (not recorded which). This rearrangement joins TRBV27 to TRBJ2-7; D unclear. This TCR derives from a woman younger than 30 with Graves' hyperthyroidism. This CDR3 reads CASSLPTRIGYEQYF. DNA for the CDR3: TGTGCCAGCAGTCTACCGACTCGTATCGGCTACGAGCAGTACTTC.